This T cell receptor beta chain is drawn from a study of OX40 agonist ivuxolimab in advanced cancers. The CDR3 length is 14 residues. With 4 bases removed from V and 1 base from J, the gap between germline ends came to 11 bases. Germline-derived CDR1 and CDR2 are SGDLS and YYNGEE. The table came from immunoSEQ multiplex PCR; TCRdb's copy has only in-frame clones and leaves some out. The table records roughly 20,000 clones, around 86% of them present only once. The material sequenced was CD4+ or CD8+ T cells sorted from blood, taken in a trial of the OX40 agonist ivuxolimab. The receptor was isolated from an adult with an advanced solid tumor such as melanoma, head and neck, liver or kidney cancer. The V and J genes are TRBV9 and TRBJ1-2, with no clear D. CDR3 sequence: CASSFSSRNYGYTF. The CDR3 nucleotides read TGTGCCAGCAGCTTCTCGTCCCGTAACTATGGCTACACCTTC.